These 10 T cell receptor beta chains were sequenced from one sample in a study of identical twins. TCRdb re-called the 5' RACE reads through MiXCR, storing one row per CDR3 protein. Of some 1,700,000 distinct CDR3 sequences detected, less than 40% appear once; the ten largest clones hold over 0.25%. The sequenced material came from cord blood. The receptors were gathered from a newborn girl in good health.

V and J are TRBV4-2 and TRBJ2-1; TRBD1 matches 8 bases. The V gene end was trimmed by 0 bases and the J gene end by 6 bases; junction bases not matched to a gene: 7. The CDR3 contains 16 residues. CDR1 LGHNA and CDR2 YNFKEQ come from the germline V gene. The CDR3 region has the DNA TGTGCCAGCAGCCAAGATGGGGGGACAGGCCTCAATGAGCAGTTCTTC. Translation gives CASSQDGGTGLNEQFF.

In this sample, this clonotype turned up a few times. The rearrangement uses TRBV27 and TRBJ2-5, with 7 bases lining up with TRBD2. The trim removed 0 bases at V and 11 bases at J, leaving 9 bases unmatched. The CDR3 totals 14 residues. Germline CDR1 and CDR2: MNHEY and SMNVEV (reference sequence). The DNA for the CDR3 is TGTGCCAGCAGTTTATCGTTTCAGGGAGGGGAGCAGTACTTC. Amino acid sequence: CASSLSFQGGEQYF.

V is TRBV12-3 or TRBV12-4 and J is TRBJ2-1; weak D call: TRBD1 (5 bases). The CDR3 covers 14 residues. The V gene lost 4 bases and the J gene lost 10 bases, with 17 bases spanning the gap. In DNA, the CDR3 is TGTGCCAGCAGTTCCCGTACCGCTTCAGGGGAGCAGTTCTTC. It yields the protein CASSSRTASGEQFF.

Only a few counts were recorded for this clonotype. This chain links TRBV6-2 or TRBV6-3 with TRBJ2-4, with D hard to call. V dropped 0 bases and J dropped 0 bases, with 18 bases sitting between them. In germline, CDR1 is MNHEY, CDR2 SVGEGT. The CDR3 has 19 amino acids. CDR3 sequence: CASSYSNARVRAAKNIQYF. CDR3 coding DNA: TGTGCCAGCAGTTACTCGAACGCTAGGGTCCGAGCAGCCAAAAACATTCAGTACTTC.

Remarks on this clonotype: Given a much more abundant clone one base away, this may be a read error. The chain carries TRBV7-6 and TRBJ2-3, with 9 positions matching TRBD2. The CDR3 loop spans 15 amino acids. Trimming took 5 bases from V and 3 from J; bases not matched to a gene: 6. CDR1 is SGHVS and CDR2 is FNYEAQ in the germline V gene. DNA for the CDR3: TGTGCCAGCAGCCGGGGACTAGCTCTTACAGATACGCAGTATTTT. Protein product: CASSRGLALTDTQYF.

On this clonotype itself: This may stem from a read error, because a much larger clone lies one nucleotide away. J is TRBJ2-1 and V is TRBV28; 8 bases agree with TRBD2. This CDR3 comprises 15 residues. Germline-derived CDR1 and CDR2 are MDHEN and SYDVKM. J was trimmed by 10 bases and V by 6 bases; bases with no gene match: 14. As DNA, the CDR3 is TGTGCCAGCAGCCCACAAATAGCGGGGAACTACGAGCAGTTCTTC. Its translation is CASSPQIAGNYEQFF.

This clonotype appeared a few times. The J gene is TRBJ2-5, the V gene TRBV6-6, with TRBD1 matching 9 bases. In germline, CDR1 is MNHNY, CDR2 SVGAGI (reference sequence). The CDR3 totals 14 residues. Losses at the gene ends were 8 bases for V and 3 bases for J; bases not matched to a gene: 7. The CDR3 protein is CASVVGTGKETQYF. DNA for the CDR3: TGTGCCAGCGTCGTCGGGACAGGGAAAGAGACCCAGTACTTC.

The chain recombines TRBV29-1 with TRBJ2-1, with TRBD2 identical over 11 bases. Germline CDR1 is SQVTM and CDR2 is ANQGSEA. The CDR3 runs 16 residues. V lost 4 bases, J lost 4 bases, and 9 bases stayed unmatched. Written as DNA, the CDR3 is TGCAGCGTTGGAGGGACTAGCGGCAACCTTTACAATGAGCAGTTCTTC. It is translated as CSVGGTSGNLYNEQFF.

This clonotype was detected a few times. The rearrangement joins TRBV7-2 to TRBJ2-5; the match to TRBD2 covers 11 bases. With V trimmed by 2 bases and J by 2 bases, 1 base remained unmatched. Per the germline V gene, CDR1 is SGHTA and CDR2 is FQGNSA. This CDR3 has 15 amino acids. The CDR3 DNA reads as TGTGCCAGCAGCTTACCTAGCGGGAGGCAAGAGACCCAGTACTTC. Its protein product is CASSLPSGRQETQYF.

This chain uses TRBV27 with TRBJ2-3; TRBD2 matches 9 bases. This CDR3 contains 17 residues. Germline lookup yields CDR1 MNHEY and CDR2 SMNVEV (reference sequence). Trimming at V came to 3 bases and at J to 0 bases, leaving 7 bases not matched to a gene. CDR3 amino acids: CASSFPLTSGSTDTQYF. CDR3 nucleotides: TGTGCCAGCAGTTTCCCCCTCACTAGCGGGAGCACAGATACGCAGTATTTT.